This T cell receptor beta chain stems from a study of blood T cell repertoires in COVID-19. The wider study: Both acute and convalescent COVID-19 samples were obtained from the United States, Italy and Spain. The cDNA or gDNA used as material had been derived from T cells, B-cell-depleted T cells, or PBMCs.

This clone was counted a single time. In the original processing: How many nucleated cells were present was estimated from reference gene primer amplification. The assay was immunoSEQ multiplex PCR, and TCRdb's table has in-frame clones only and misses some. That table is the source of V, J and clone size, and D and trimming were worked out from the DNA. The sample carries roughly 190,000 clones, roughly 85% recorded once. This receptor was taken from a woman aged 55-69 years with acute or convalescent COVID-19. The sample consisted of peripheral blood.

This chain's CDR3 is CSVLVTGLNTEAFF. CDR3 nucleotide sequence: TGCAGCGTGCTCGTGACAGGATTGAACACTGAAGCTTTCTTT. The rearrangement uses TRBV29-1 and TRBJ1-1, with a weak D call TRBD1 (6 bases). Germline V lookup: CDR1 SQVTM, CDR2 ANQGSEA. There are 14 residues in the CDR3. V was shortened by 6 bases and J by 0 bases, with 14 bases between the two germline ends.